These 32 T cell receptor beta chains originate from one sample sequenced in a study of blood T cell repertoires in COVID-19. The table came from immunoSEQ multiplex PCR; TCRdb's copy has only in-frame clones and leaves some out. Here the sample spans fewer than 300,000 clones, approximately 84% being singletons. What was sequenced was peripheral blood. The source of these receptors is a human donor with COVID-19, enrolled during active disease. The donor label of this sample is uncertain.

This sequence joins TRBV12-3 or TRBV12-4 and TRBJ2-7; tentative D call: TRBD1 (6 bases). V lost 4 bases, J lost 1 base, and 8 bases lay in between. This CDR3 has 13 residues. The CDR3 DNA sequence: TGTGCCAGCAGTTGGACAGCTTCCTACGAGCAGTACTTC. The encoded protein is CASSWTASYEQYF.

V is TRBV12-3 or TRBV12-4 and J is TRBJ1-2; 8 bases map to TRBD1. CDR3 length: 13 amino acids. The V gene end was trimmed by 3 bases and the J gene end by 6 bases; junction bases not matched to a gene: 3. The CDR3 nucleotides are TGTGCCAGCAGTTTGACAGGGGTCAATGGCTACACCTTC. Protein sequence: CASSLTGVNGYTF.

The rearrangement uses TRBV6-6 and TRBJ1-4, with 9 bases matching TRBD1. Germline CDR1 and CDR2: MNHNY and SVGAGI (reference sequence). The CDR3 is made up of 15 amino acids. The ends lost 5 bases at V and 5 bases at J; junction bases unmatched: 6. This chain's CDR3 is CASSHRGRKNEKLFF. CDR3 DNA: TGTGCCAGCAGTCACAGGGGGCGGAAAAATGAAAAACTGTTTTTT.

The chain recombines TRBV11-2 with TRBJ2-2; 9 bases match TRBD2. Looked up from germline, CDR1 is SGHAT and CDR2 is FQNNGV. The CDR3 is 16 residues long. V was clipped by 7 bases and J by 4 bases; unmatched bases: 10. In nucleotides, the CDR3 is TGTGCCAGCAACTTCCGTAGCGGGAGCAGCACCGGGGAGCTGTTTTTT. Translation gives CASNFRSGSSTGELFF.

This rearrangement joins TRBV19 to TRBJ2-1, with 11 bases that match TRBD1. Per the germline V gene, CDR1 is LNHDA and CDR2 is SQIVND (reference sequence). CDR3 length: 15 residues. V gave up 3 bases and J gave up 4 bases; unmatched junction bases: 2. Here the CDR3 DNA reads TGTGCCAGTAGTATGGACAGGGGGCAATACAATGAGCAGTTCTTC. Protein sequence: CASSMDRGQYNEQFF.

About this clone itself: One end of the junction does not line up with germline, which may come from a read error. The chain joins TRBV7-7 to TRBJ2-5, with 10 positions matching TRBD1. This CDR3 has 15 residues. Germline CDR1 reads SSHAT; CDR2 reads FNYEAQ (reference sequence). The CDR3 sequence: CASSLGRTGGETQYF. The CDR3 DNA reads TGTGCTAGCAGCTTAGGAAGGACAGGGGGTGAGACCCAGTACTTC.

The rearrangement links TRBV15 to TRBJ1-4; possibly TRBD1 for D (6 bases). The V end was cut by 3 bases, the J end by 8 bases, with 16 bases between. This CDR3 comprises 15 residues. The germline CDR1 and CDR2 sequences are LNHNV and YYDKDF (reference sequence). The CDR3 here is CATSRGTVQGEKLFF. The CDR3 DNA follows: TGTGCCACCAGCAGGGGGACGGTACAGGGAGAAAAACTGTTTTTT.

The rearrangement uses TRBV7-2 and TRBJ2-2; unclear D gene. The CDR3 contains 15 residues. V was clipped by 1 base and J by 1 base, with 7 bases between them. Germline V gene data show CDR1 as SGHTA and CDR2 as FQGNSA. In DNA, the CDR3 is TGTGCCAGCAGCTTAGTGTCGGGGAACACCGGGGAGCTGTTTTTT. It codes for CASSLVSGNTGELFF.

This clone occurred a few times. CDR3 protein: CASSLRTGTYGYTF. CDR3 coding DNA: TGCGCCAGCAGCCTACGGACAGGGACCTATGGCTACACCTTC. The chain carries TRBV4-1 and TRBJ1-2, with 8 bases lining up with TRBD1. The V gene's germline CDR1 is MGHRA and CDR2 YSYEKL. CDR3 length: 14 amino acids. Losses at the gene ends were 4 bases for V and 4 bases for J; bases not matched to a gene: 5.

This chain links TRBV29-1 with TRBJ2-1; 7 positions agree with TRBD2. Germline V gives CDR1 SQVTM, CDR2 ANQGSEA. V dropped 5 bases and J dropped 7; count of bases not matched to a gene: 8. The CDR3 loop spans 13 amino acids. DNA for the CDR3: TGCAGCGTTTTTTGGGGAGGGCCGAATGAGCAGTTCTTC. It yields the protein CSVFWGGPNEQFF.

The chain combines TRBV19 with TRBJ2-3; a possible D gene is TRBD1 (6 bases). Looked up from germline, CDR1 is LNHDA and CDR2 is SQIVND (reference sequence). This CDR3 region has 15 residues. The V gene lost 4 bases and the J gene lost 2 bases, with 13 bases spanning the gap. CDR3 sequence reads: CASSTSTGPTDTQYF. In nucleotides, the CDR3 is TGTGCCAGTAGTACCTCAACAGGGCCCACAGATACGCAGTATTTT. The entire variable domain, with the rest obtained from reference TRBV19 and TRBJ2-3, is as follows: DGGITQSPKYLFRKEGQNVTLSCEQNLNHDAMYWYRQDPGQGLRLIYYSQIVNDFQKGDIAEGYSVSREKKESFPLTVTSAQKNPTAFYLCASSTSTGPTDTQYFGPGTRLTVL.

This chain connects TRBV27 to TRBJ2-5; D is uncertain. With 5 bases removed from V and 2 bases from J, the gap between germline ends came to 15 bases. Looked up from germline, CDR1 is MNHEY and CDR2 is SMNVEV (reference sequence). The CDR3 extends over 15 amino acids. The CDR3 nucleotides read TGTGCCAGCAGTGGCCGTGGGCTGGTGCAAGAGACCCAGTACTTC. Residues: CASSGRGLVQETQYF.

V gene TRBV3-1 (or the pseudogene TRBV3-2) combines with J gene TRBJ2-7; TRBD2 matches 14 bases. The CDR3 totals 20 residues. Germline assignment: CDR1 LGHDT and CDR2 YNNKEL (reference sequence). The trim removed 4 bases at V and 0 bases at J, leaving 14 bases unmatched. The CDR3 protein is CASSLIGLAGGPQASYEQYF. The CDR3 bases are TGTGCCAGCAGCCTTATAGGACTAGCGGGAGGCCCGCAGGCCTCCTACGAGCAGTACTTC.

This clone came up a few times. This sequence joins TRBV18 and TRBJ2-1; D possibly corresponds to TRBD2 (6 bases). CDR1 is KGHSH and CDR2 is LQKENI in the germline V gene. This CDR3 contains 19 residues. Trimming shortened V by 3 bases and J by 0 bases, and 21 bases separated the two germline ends. Here the CDR3 reads CASSPSPGTDVRSYNEQFF. In DNA, the CDR3 is TGTGCCAGCTCACCTTCACCCGGGACTGATGTACGCTCCTACAATGAGCAGTTCTTC.

This clone occurred a few times. The chain uses TRBV5-1 and TRBJ2-7; TRBD1 matches 9 bases. The CDR3 spans 18 residues. The trim removed 1 base at V and 2 bases at J, leaving 13 bases unmatched. The germline gives CDR1 SGHRS, CDR2 YFSETQ. CDR3 region: CASSLLPSGTGSTYEQYF. CDR3 coding DNA: TGCGCCAGCAGCTTGCTCCCCTCCGGGACAGGGTCGACCTACGAGCAGTACTTC.

The chain is built from TRBV5-1 and TRBJ1-1; 7 nucleotides align to TRBD1. Germline CDR1 reads SGHRS; CDR2 reads YFSETQ. This CDR3 is built from 14 residues. V trimming: 6 bases; J trimming: 1 base; junction bases outside the gene matches: 6. The CDR3, as DNA: TGCGCCAGCATCCGGGACAGTGGGAACACTGAAGCTTTCTTT. Translation gives CASIRDSGNTEAFF.

A note on this clone: The sample carries other DNA sequences with the same CDR3. The V and J genes are TRBV7-2 and TRBJ2-1; 13 bases map to TRBD2. CDR1 is SGHTA, CDR2 FQGNSA, per germline. CDR3 length: 15 amino acids. The V gene end was trimmed by 3 bases and the J gene end by 5 bases; junction bases not matched to a gene: 1. The CDR3 protein is CASSLGLAGNNEQFF. The CDR3 DNA reads TGTGCCAGCAGCTTGGGACTAGCGGGGAACAATGAGCAGTTCTTC. The entire variable domain, with the rest obtained from reference TRBV7-2 and TRBJ2-1, is as follows: GAGVSQSPSNKVTEKGKDVELRCDPISGHTALYWYRQSLGQGLEFLIYFQGNSAPDKSGLPSDRFSAERTGGSVSTLTIQRTQQEDSAVYLCASSLGLAGNNEQFFGPGTRLTVL.

The chain recombines TRBV19 with TRBJ1-1; D not resolved. CDR3 length: 14 residues. V was pared by 6 bases and J by 6 bases, with 17 bases between. In germline, CDR1 is LNHDA, CDR2 SQIVND (reference sequence). CDR3 residues: CASRKYRLNPEAFF. DNA of the CDR3: TGTGCCAGTAGGAAATATCGTCTAAACCCTGAAGCTTTCTTT.

The chain has TRBV5-4 and TRBJ2-4; the match to TRBD2 covers 10 bases. CDR1 and CDR2 from the germline V gene are SGHNT and YYREEE (reference sequence). J gave up 4 bases and V 3 bases, and 7 bases lay outside the gene matches. The CDR3 is 16 amino acids. This CDR3 reads CASSYYTSGNKNIQYF. CDR3 sequence (DNA): TGTGCCAGCAGCTATTATACTAGCGGGAATAAAAACATTCAGTACTTC.

The CDR3 sequence is CASSKWEGKAFF. The DNA for the CDR3 is TGTGCCAGCAGCAAATGGGAGGGTAAAGCTTTCTTT. The chain links TRBV21-1 to TRBJ1-1. TRBV21-1 is a pseudogene segment. The CDR3 loop spans 12 amino acids.

The CDR3 sequence is CASTVAQGRHDTQYF. CDR3 DNA: TGTGCCAGCACCGTCGCCCAGGGGCGGCATGATACGCAGTATTTT. The gene calls are TRBV3-1 (or the pseudogene TRBV3-2) and TRBJ2-3; a weak D match, TRBD1 (6 bases). The CDR3 length is 15 residues. V lost 7 bases and J lost 6, with 20 bases in between. Looked up from germline, CDR1 is LGHDT and CDR2 is YNNKEL (reference sequence).

The gene calls are TRBV18 and TRBJ2-7; 9 nucleotides agree with TRBD1. The V gene end was trimmed by 3 bases and the J gene end by 1 base; junction bases not matched to a gene: 4. The CDR3 runs to 15 residues. CDR1 and CDR2 from the germline V gene are KGHSH and LQKENI. The CDR3, as DNA: TGTGCCAGCTCACCTCCGACAGGGGGGTCCTACGAGCAGTACTTC. Translation: CASSPPTGGSYEQYF.

This chain connects TRBV7-5 to TRBJ1-5. TRBV7-5 is a recognized pseudogene. This CDR3 spans 17 amino acids. The CDR3 nucleotides read TGTGCCAGAAGCTTACCCTTTGGCGGGGATGGCAATCAGCCCCAGCATTTT. Its protein is CARSLPFGGDGNQPQHF.

The chain recombines TRBV19 with TRBJ1-1; 12 nucleotides line up with TRBD1. The V gene end was trimmed by 4 bases and the J gene end by 8 bases; junction bases not matched to a gene: 11. The germline gives CDR1 LNHDA, CDR2 SQIVND (reference sequence). The CDR3 spans 16 residues. This CDR3 reads CASSTGRDRGLVEAFF. The CDR3 DNA follows: TGTGCCAGTAGTACGGGCCGGGACAGGGGGCTGGTGGAAGCTTTCTTT. Looking up the rest from reference TRBV19 and TRBJ1-1 gives the full variable domain: DGGITQSPKYLFRKEGQNVTLSCEQNLNHDAMYWYRQDPGQGLRLIYYSQIVNDFQKGDIAEGYSVSREKKESFPLTVTSAQKNPTAFYLCASSTGRDRGLVEAFFGQGTRLTVV.

The J gene is TRBJ1-3, the V gene TRBV28; D is perhaps TRBD1 (5 bases). The CDR3 runs to 12 residues. The germline V gene encodes CDR1 MDHEN and CDR2 SYDVKM. V was pared by 5 bases and J by 10 bases, with 12 bases between. CDR3 DNA: TGTGCCAGCAGTCCCTACAAGGGGACCATATATTTT. This encodes CASSPYKGTIYF.

This clone was seen a single time. The chain combines TRBV29-1 with TRBJ1-3; D unresolved. Trimming removed 0 bases at V and 0 bases at J, with 6 bases between. Germline assignment: CDR1 SQVTM and CDR2 ANQGSEA. This CDR3 comprises 14 residues. The CDR3 region is CSVEDPSSGNTIYF. The DNA for the CDR3 is TGCAGCGTTGAAGACCCCAGCTCTGGAAACACCATATATTTT.

This clone was seen only once. The chain joins TRBV19 to TRBJ2-1, with D possibly TRBD2 on 6 matching bases. Between the trimmed V and J ends, which lost 6 bases and 1 base, there was a span of 10 bases. The CDR3 runs to 14 residues. Germline lookup yields CDR1 LNHDA and CDR2 SQIVND (reference sequence). The CDR3 region is CASSPGTSYNEQFF. The CDR3 nucleotides read TGTGCCAGTAGCCCTGGGACTTCCTACAATGAGCAGTTCTTC.

As regards this clone: Different DNA sequences within this sample yield the same CDR3. V and J are TRBV5-5 and TRBJ1-1; D is perhaps TRBD1 (5 bases). Germline-derived CDR1 and CDR2 are SGHKS and YYEKEE (reference sequence). The CDR3 sequence is 14 residues long. The V gene lost 3 bases and the J gene lost 1 base, with 10 bases spanning the gap. The CDR3 DNA sequence: TGTGCCAGCAGCTGGGGCCCGGGGAACACTGAAGCTTTCTTT. As protein: CASSWGPGNTEAFF.

The chain joins TRBV21-1 to TRBJ1-5; no check of the table's D call, TRBD1, against the DNA was made. TRBV21-1 is a known pseudogene. The CDR3 has 21 residues. This chain's CDR3 is CASSNPLTGNPTIYSNQPQHF. In nucleotides, the CDR3 is TGTGCCAGCAGCAACCCGTTGACAGGGAACCCGACAATTTATAGCAATCAGCCCCAGCATTTT.

The chain joins TRBV5-8 to TRBJ2-5; 12 positions match TRBD1. The V gene's germline CDR1 is SGHTS and CDR2 YDEGEE. V lost 4 bases to trimming and J lost 5 bases; unmatched junction nucleotides: 6. The CDR3 spans 15 residues. The CDR3 here is CASSLRDRGLETQYF. As DNA, the CDR3 is TGTGCCAGCAGCCTCCGGGACAGGGGGCTGGAGACCCAGTACTTC.

This clone was picked up a small number of times. This chain connects TRBV29-1 to TRBJ1-1; unclear D gene. This CDR3 is 12 amino acids long. Per the germline V gene, CDR1 is SQVTM and CDR2 is ANQGSEA. Trimming took off 5 bases at V and 3 bases at J, with 10 bases between the two ends. The CDR3 spells CSVSTGYTEAFF. The CDR3 coding sequence is TGCAGCGTTTCGACGGGGTACACTGAAGCTTTCTTT.

The chain carries TRBV27 and TRBJ1-2; 12 bases align to TRBD1. The germline V gene has CDR1 MNHEY and CDR2 SMNVEV (reference sequence). V gave up 1 base and J gave up 8 bases; unmatched junction bases: 14. The CDR3 extends over 18 amino acids. The CDR3 DNA is TGTGCCAGCAGTTTATACTCGGGACAGGGGGCCTCTATTTGGGGCTACACCTTC. Translated: CASSLYSGQGASIWGYTF.